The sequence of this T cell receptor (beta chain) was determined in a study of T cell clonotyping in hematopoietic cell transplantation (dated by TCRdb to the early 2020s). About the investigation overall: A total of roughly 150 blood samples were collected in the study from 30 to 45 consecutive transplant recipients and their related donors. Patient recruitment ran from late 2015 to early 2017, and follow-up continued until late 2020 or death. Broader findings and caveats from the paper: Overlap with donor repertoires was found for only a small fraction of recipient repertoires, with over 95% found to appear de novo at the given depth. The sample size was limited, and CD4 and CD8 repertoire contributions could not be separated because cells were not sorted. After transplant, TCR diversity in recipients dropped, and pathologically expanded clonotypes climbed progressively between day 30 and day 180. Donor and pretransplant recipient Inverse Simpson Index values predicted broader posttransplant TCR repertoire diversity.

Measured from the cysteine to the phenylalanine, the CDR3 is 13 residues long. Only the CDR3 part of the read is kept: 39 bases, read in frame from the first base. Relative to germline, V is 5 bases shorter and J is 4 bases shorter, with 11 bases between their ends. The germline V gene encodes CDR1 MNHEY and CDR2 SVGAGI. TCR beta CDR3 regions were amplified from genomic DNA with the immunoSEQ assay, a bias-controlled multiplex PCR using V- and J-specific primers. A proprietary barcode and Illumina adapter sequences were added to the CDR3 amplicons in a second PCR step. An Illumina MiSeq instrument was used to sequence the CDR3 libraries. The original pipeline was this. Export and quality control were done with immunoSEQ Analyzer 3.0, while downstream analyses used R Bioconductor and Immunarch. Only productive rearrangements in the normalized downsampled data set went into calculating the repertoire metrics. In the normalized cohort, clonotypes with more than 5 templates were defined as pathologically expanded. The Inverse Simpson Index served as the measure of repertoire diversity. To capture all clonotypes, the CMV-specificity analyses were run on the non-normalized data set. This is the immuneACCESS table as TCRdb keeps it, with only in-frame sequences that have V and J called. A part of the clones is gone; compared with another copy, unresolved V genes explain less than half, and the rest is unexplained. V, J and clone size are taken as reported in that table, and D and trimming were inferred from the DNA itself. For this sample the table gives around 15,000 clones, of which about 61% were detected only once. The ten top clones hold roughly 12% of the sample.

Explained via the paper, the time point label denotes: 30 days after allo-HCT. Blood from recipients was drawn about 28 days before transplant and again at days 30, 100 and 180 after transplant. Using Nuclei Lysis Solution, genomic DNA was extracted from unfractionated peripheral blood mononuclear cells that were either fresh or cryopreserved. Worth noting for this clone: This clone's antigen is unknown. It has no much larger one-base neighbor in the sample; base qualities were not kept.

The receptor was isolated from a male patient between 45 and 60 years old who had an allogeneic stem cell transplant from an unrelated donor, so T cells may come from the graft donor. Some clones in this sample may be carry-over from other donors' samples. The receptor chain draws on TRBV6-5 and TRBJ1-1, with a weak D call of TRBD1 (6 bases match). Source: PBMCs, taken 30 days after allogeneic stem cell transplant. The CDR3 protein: CASSRGQRTEAFF. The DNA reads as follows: TGTGCCAGCAGTCGAGGACAGCGCACTGAAGCTTTCTTT.